These 8 T cell receptor beta chains came from one sample sequenced in a study of T cell responses to AZD1222 COVID-19 vaccine. Here immunoSEQ multiplex PCR was the method, and the copy in TCRdb shows in-frame clones only, minus some. Among hundreds of thousands of clones listed, about 92% were seen once. The sample was peripheral blood, taken on day 0 of MenACWY control vaccination. The receptors here all came from an adult in good health.

The chain joins TRBV5-1 to TRBJ1-6, with D perhaps matching TRBD1 (6 bases). Trimming cost V 4 bases and J 9 bases, with 14 bases left between them. Germline CDR1 reads SGHRS; CDR2 reads YFSETQ. This CDR3 contains 14 residues. The CDR3 is CASSGGGSGSPLHF. The DNA for the CDR3 is TGCGCCAGCAGCGGCGGGGGCAGTGGTTCACCCCTCCACTTT.

The chain is built from TRBV7-9 and TRBJ1-1, with D uncertain. Trimming took 1 base from V and 1 from J, leaving 7 bases between them. This CDR3 spans 14 amino acids. Germline CDR1 reads SEHNR; CDR2 reads FQNEAQ (reference sequence). CDR3: CASSLVSRNTEAFF. The CDR3 DNA follows: TGTGCCAGCAGCTTAGTATCCAGGAACACTGAAGCTTTCTTT.

The J gene is TRBJ1-3, the V gene TRBV18, with D possibly matching TRBD1 (5 bases). The V and J ends lost 1 base and 2 bases respectively, with 9 bases between them. The CDR3 is made up of 15 amino acids. CDR1 and CDR2 from the germline V gene are KGHSH and LQKENI. CDR3 region: CASSPLRDPGNTIYF. The CDR3, as DNA: TGTGCCAGCTCACCACTCAGGGATCCTGGAAACACCATATATTTT.

The chain carries TRBV3-1 (or the pseudogene TRBV3-2) and TRBJ1-5; unclear D gene. V was trimmed by 4 bases and J by 4 bases, leaving 11 bases between them. The CDR3 totals 14 residues. Germline V gives CDR1 LGHDT, CDR2 YNNKEL (reference sequence). The CDR3 spells CASSPMTSNQPQHF. In DNA form, the CDR3 reads TGTGCCAGCAGCCCCATGACAAGTAATCAGCCCCAGCATTTT.

The V call is TRBV6-1, the J call TRBJ1-5; no definite D call. Germline CDR1 is MNHNS and CDR2 is SASEGT. V was cut by 2 bases and J by 7 bases, with 9 bases left in between. CDR3 length: 13 amino acids. CDR3 loop: CASSELWRQPQHF. The CDR3 nucleotides are TGTGCCAGCAGTGAATTGTGGAGGCAGCCCCAGCATTTT.

J is TRBJ1-2 and V is TRBV6-5, with D possibly being TRBD1 (6 bases). V dropped 0 bases and J dropped 7 bases, with 15 bases sitting between them. This CDR3 is 15 amino acids long. Germline values: CDR1 MNHEY, CDR2 SVGAGI. CDR3 residues: CASSYSIGRGSGYTF. DNA of the CDR3: TGTGCCAGCAGTTACTCGATCGGCAGGGGAAGTGGCTACACCTTC.

The chain links TRBV9 to TRBJ1-1; D unclear. V was pared by 4 bases and J by 5 bases, with 21 bases between. In germline, CDR1 is SGDLS, CDR2 YYNGEE. The CDR3 is 16 residues long. In nucleotides, the CDR3 is TGTGCCAGCAGCCCCGCGGTGGTCAGGCCGGGTACTGAAGCTTTCTTT. It is translated as CASSPAVVRPGTEAFF.

About this clone itself: Mismatch with germline at one junction end may stem from a read error. The chain employs TRBV29-1 and TRBJ1-3; the D is unclear. Germline V gene lookup returns CDR1 SQVTM and CDR2 ANQGSEA. The CDR3 is 12 amino acids. The CDR3 coding sequence is TGCAGCGTTGAATATCTGGTTCCCGGCCAACATTTT. Translation gives CSVEYLVPGQHF.